A single sample gave rise to the 30 T cell receptor beta chains below, sequenced in a study of blood T cell repertoires in COVID-19 (dated by TCRdb to between 2020 and 2021). Libraries were constructed by the immunoSEQ multiplex PCR assay. TCRdb limited this immuneACCESS table to in-frame rearrangements with V and J called. A share of clones is missing; checked studies link under half to unresolved V genes, and the rest is unexplained. The sample data list approximately 250,000 clones, and 85% of these were observed just once. The top ten hold about 6.3% of the sample. Sample: peripheral blood. The receptors were sampled from a woman in her fifties or sixties with active or convalescent COVID-19.

The sample holds a few counts of this clone. Distinct nucleotide sequences in the sample also encode this CDR3. The chain carries TRBV19 and TRBJ1-3; TRBD1 aligns across 7 bases. Per the germline V gene, CDR1 is LNHDA and CDR2 is SQIVND (reference sequence). Losses at the gene ends were 4 bases for V and 0 bases for J; bases not matched to a gene: 0. CDR3 size: 14 residues. The CDR3 nucleotides read TGTGCCAGTAGTACAGGGGGCTCTGGAAACACCATATATTTT. Translating gives CASSTGGSGNTIYF. Looking up the rest from reference TRBV19 and TRBJ1-3 gives the full variable domain: DGGITQSPKYLFRKEGQNVTLSCEQNLNHDAMYWYRQDPGQGLRLIYYSQIVNDFQKGDIAEGYSVSREKKESFPLTVTSAQKNPTAFYLCASSTGGSGNTIYFGEGSWLTVV.

This clone appeared once. V gene TRBV6-2 or TRBV6-3 combines with J gene TRBJ1-2; TRBD1 matches 8 bases. The CDR3 length is 15 residues. Per the germline V gene, CDR1 is MNHEY and CDR2 is SVGEGT. Trimming cost V 2 bases and J 8 bases; bases outside gene matches: 10. The CDR3 DNA sequence: TGTGCCAGCAGTTACCCCCCCGGGACAGGCAAGGGCTACACCTTC. It translates to CASSYPPGTGKGYTF.

The rearrangement uses TRBV7-2 and TRBJ2-1, with a tentative D call TRBD1 (5 bases). Trimming pared 1 base from V and 8 bases from J, leaving 12 bases between. The V gene's germline CDR1 is SGHTA and CDR2 FQGNSA. The CDR3 is made up of 14 amino acids. The DNA for the CDR3 is TGTGCCAGCAGCTTAGAGGGGTCTGGAGATGAGCAGTTCTTC. This sequence encodes CASSLEGSGDEQFF.

The genes are TRBV6-6 and TRBJ1-2, with a tentative D call TRBD1 (6 bases). V was shortened by 6 bases and J by 2 bases, with 13 bases between the two germline ends. The germline gives CDR1 MNHNY, CDR2 SVGAGI (reference sequence). The CDR3 covers 14 residues. CDR3 residues: CASSLGGGNYGYTF. In DNA form, the CDR3 reads TGTGCCAGCAGCCTGGGGGGGGGCAACTATGGCTACACCTTC.

The chain combines TRBV3-1 (or the pseudogene TRBV3-2) with TRBJ1-2; maybe TRBD1 (5 bases). Germline lookup yields CDR1 LGHDT and CDR2 YNNKEL (reference sequence). V lost 3 bases and J 8 bases, leaving 10 bases between the germline ends. The CDR3 is 12 amino acids. The CDR3 DNA is TGTGCCAGCAGCCACAGGGCGCAAGGCTACACCTTC. Protein: CASSHRAQGYTF.

This chain uses TRBV18 with TRBJ2-2; D call uncertain. The germline V gene encodes CDR1 KGHSH and CDR2 LQKENI. The length of the CDR3 is 13 residues. The V end lost 3 bases, the J end lost 6 bases, and 8 bases lay between the germline ends. The chain's CDR3 is CASSPETSGELFF. In DNA form, the CDR3 reads TGTGCCAGCTCACCCGAGACTTCCGGGGAGCTGTTTTTT.

V and J are TRBV7-2 and TRBJ1-1, with TRBD1 matching over 9 bases. V was clipped by 5 bases and J by 4 bases; unmatched bases: 5. This CDR3 has 14 residues. Looked up from germline, CDR1 is SGHTA and CDR2 is FQGNSA. In nucleotides, the CDR3 is TGTGCCAGCAGCCAGGGACAGGGAGGCACTGAAGCTTTCTTT. This translates into CASSQGQGGTEAFF. Based on the CDR3 plus reference TRBV7-2 and TRBJ1-1, the full variable domain is GAGVSQSPSNKVTEKGKDVELRCDPISGHTALYWYRQSLGQGLEFLIYFQGNSAPDKSGLPSDRFSAERTGGSVSTLTIQRTQQEDSAVYLCASSQGQGGTEAFFGQGTRLTVV.

The chain uses TRBV28 and TRBJ2-2, with D possibly matching TRBD2 (6 bases). The ends were cut back, 8 bases at V and 7 bases at J, with 23 bases in the middle. The CDR3 has 16 amino acids. The germline CDR1 and CDR2 sequences are MDHEN and SYDVKM. The CDR3 sequence is CASQGSGTGVDGELFF. CDR3 coding DNA: TGTGCCAGCCAAGGGTCAGGGACTGGGGTGGACGGGGAGCTGTTTTTT. Complete variable domain (other parts from reference TRBV28 and TRBJ2-2): DVKVTQSSRYLVKRTGEKVFLECVQDMDHENMFWYRQDPGLGLRLIYFSYDVKMKEKGDIPEGYSVSREKKERFSLILESASTNQTSMYLCASQGSGTGVDGELFFGEGSRLTVL.

This clone was recorded once. The chain uses TRBV19 and TRBJ1-2; no clear D. The CDR3 has 12 amino acids. Germline CDR1 LNHDA, CDR2 SQIVND (reference sequence). Trimming removed 3 bases from V and 11 bases from J, with 13 bases in between. This CDR3 reads CASSIRENRYTF. In DNA form, the CDR3 reads TGTGCCAGTAGTATCCGGGAAAACCGGTACACCTTC. Filled out from reference TRBV19 and TRBJ1-2, the complete variable domain reads DGGITQSPKYLFRKEGQNVTLSCEQNLNHDAMYWYRQDPGQGLRLIYYSQIVNDFQKGDIAEGYSVSREKKESFPLTVTSAQKNPTAFYLCASSIRENRYTFGSGTRLTVV.

This clone was seen a handful of times. The chain recombines TRBV7-9 with TRBJ2-7, with D possibly TRBD2 on 5 matching bases. Per germline, CDR1 SEHNR and CDR2 FQNEAQ (reference sequence). CDR3 length equals 12 residues. V lost 0 bases to trimming and J lost 6 bases, with 6 bases between them. CDR3 DNA: TGTGCCAGCAGCTTAGCGGGAGCCGAGCAGTACTTC. Its protein product is CASSLAGAEQYF.

This chain links TRBV18 with TRBJ1-5, with a possible D match to TRBD1 (6 bases). V was cut by 2 bases and J by 4 bases, with 9 bases left in between. The length of the CDR3 is 14 residues. CDR1 KGHSH and CDR2 LQKENI come from the germline V gene. DNA of the CDR3: TGTGCCAGCTCACCAGCAGGGGATAATCAGCCCCAGCATTTT. Its translation: CASSPAGDNQPQHF.

The V gene is TRBV6-4, the J gene TRBJ1-6; a weak D match, TRBD1 (6 bases). The V end lost 7 bases, the J end lost 3 bases, and 10 bases lay between the germline ends. The CDR3 sequence is 14 residues long. Germline V lookup: CDR1 MRHNA, CDR2 SNTAGT. The CDR3 DNA reads TGTGCCAGCAAACCGGACAGCTATAATTCACCCCTCCACTTT. Its protein is CASKPDSYNSPLHF.

The V call is TRBV28, the J call TRBJ1-6; D is uncertain. The CDR3 consists of 14 residues. The germline gives CDR1 MDHEN, CDR2 SYDVKM. The V gene lost 6 bases and the J gene lost 10 bases, with 16 bases spanning the gap. DNA of the CDR3: TGTGCCAGCAGCCCCTCTTCGAGGGTCTCACCCCTCCACTTT. Protein sequence: CASSPSSRVSPLHF.

The CDR3 nucleotides read TGCGCCAGCAGCAGAGGGACAGGGGGTATTCTGTATGGCTACACCTTC. Amino acid sequence: CASSRGTGGILYGYTF. The rearrangement links TRBV5-1 to TRBJ1-2, with TRBD1 identical over 11 bases. The germline V gene encodes CDR1 SGHRS and CDR2 YFSETQ. With V trimmed by 4 bases and J by 5 bases, 10 bases remained unmatched. The CDR3 sequence is 16 residues long.

The chain is built from TRBV5-1 and TRBJ2-2; maybe TRBD1 (5 bases). V gave up 7 bases and J gave up 1 base, with 17 bases separating them. Germline V lookup: CDR1 SGHRS, CDR2 YFSETQ. This CDR3 has 16 amino acids. The chain's CDR3 is CASQWAARVNTGELFF. In DNA, the CDR3 is TGCGCCAGCCAGTGGGCAGCCAGGGTGAACACCGGGGAGCTGTTTTTT.

The chain recombines TRBV5-1 with TRBJ2-3; 7 bases agree with TRBD2. The trim removed 4 bases at V and 0 bases at J, leaving 8 bases unmatched. Per the germline V gene, CDR1 is SGHRS and CDR2 is YFSETQ. This CDR3 is 16 amino acids long. This chain's CDR3 is CASSPHRAGSTDTQYF. The DNA of the CDR3 is TGCGCCAGCAGCCCGCATCGAGCGGGGAGCACAGATACGCAGTATTTT.

The rearrangement links TRBV5-6 to TRBJ2-1; TRBD1 agrees at 8 bases. Germline trimming cut 0 bases from V and 6 bases from J; bases unmatched to any gene: 5. Germline V gives CDR1 SGHDT, CDR2 YYEEEE. The CDR3 extends over 15 amino acids. The CDR3 nucleotides read TGTGCCAGCAGCTTGGGGCCTGGACAGGGCAATGAGCAGTTCTTC. This sequence encodes CASSLGPGQGNEQFF.

The chain employs TRBV10-2 and TRBJ1-1, with 10 bases fitting TRBD1. Per germline, CDR1 WSHSY and CDR2 SAAADI. Losses at the gene ends were 6 bases for V and 1 base for J; bases not matched to a gene: 5. The CDR3 runs to 15 residues. The CDR3 loop reads CASRDRDRGNTEAFF. CDR3 nucleotides: TGCGCCAGCAGAGACCGGGACAGGGGGAACACTGAAGCTTTCTTT.

CDR3 bases: TGTGCCAGTACAACGACAGCTAATATTGGGGAGCAGTACTTC. Residues: CASTTTANIGEQYF. This chain connects TRBV19 to TRBJ2-7; D is possibly TRBD1 (5 bases). The V and J ends lost 7 bases and 7 bases respectively, with 20 bases between them. Germline CDR1 is LNHDA and CDR2 is SQIVND (reference sequence). This CDR3 contains 14 residues.

The chain combines TRBV19 with TRBJ1-2; 8 bases agree with TRBD1. V was pared by 9 bases and J by 6 bases, with 3 bases of the junction left unmatched. Germline CDR1 LNHDA, CDR2 SQIVND (reference sequence). The CDR3 spans 11 residues. The CDR3 protein is CASQTGDGYTF. The CDR3 region has the DNA TGTGCCAGCCAGACAGGGGATGGCTACACCTTC.

The chain uses TRBV5-1 and TRBJ2-1; a possible D gene is TRBD2 (5 bases). The germline V gene has CDR1 SGHRS and CDR2 YFSETQ. Trimming cost V 1 base and J 2 bases, with 7 bases left between them. The CDR3 is 14 amino acids. The CDR3 loop reads CASSLRETYNEQFF. The CDR3 region has the DNA TGCGCCAGCAGCTTGAGGGAGACCTACAATGAGCAGTTCTTC.

The J gene is TRBJ2-3, the V gene TRBV10-1, with 8 bases that match TRBD2. Germline trimming cut 0 bases from V and 0 bases from J; bases unmatched to any gene: 2. The germline V gene has CDR1 WNHNN and CDR2 SYGVQD (reference sequence). The CDR3 extends over 16 amino acids. As DNA, the CDR3 is TGCGCCAGCAGTGAGTCAGCTAGCGGGAGCACAGATACGCAGTATTTT. Encoded protein: CASSESASGSTDTQYF.

V gene TRBV30 combines with J gene TRBJ2-7, with 10 bases matching TRBD2. Germline loops: CDR1 GTSNPN, CDR2 SVGIG (reference sequence). Germline trimming cut 0 bases from V and 2 bases from J; bases unmatched to any gene: 13. This CDR3 is built from 18 residues. The chain's CDR3 is CAWSVPKPSGRPPYEQYF. In nucleotides, the CDR3 is TGTGCCTGGAGTGTACCTAAGCCTAGCGGGAGACCCCCCTACGAGCAGTACTTC.

With regard to this clone: A read error is likely, as this CDR3 ends without the conserved phenylalanine or tryptophan. The rearrangement uses TRBV18 and TRBJ1-1, with 11 bases aligning to TRBD1. Per the germline V gene, CDR1 is KGHSH and CDR2 is LQKENI. CDR3 size: 19 residues. Germline trimming cut 3 bases from V and 3 bases from J; bases unmatched to any gene: 15. CDR3 nucleotide sequence: TGTGCCAGCTCACCCCTCCATCGGACAGGGGGCGCCGGGGACACTGAAGCTTTCCTT. Its translation: CASSPLHRTGGAGDTEAFL.

The gene calls are TRBV2 and TRBJ1-4; D call uncertain. V was shortened by 6 bases and J by 1 base, with 6 bases between the two germline ends. The germline V gene encodes CDR1 SNHLY and CDR2 FYNNEI. This CDR3 contains 13 residues. The CDR3 coding sequence is TGTGCCAGCAGGAGGGAAACTAATGAAAAACTGTTTTTT. Translated: CASRRETNEKLFF.

Details on this clone: The junction departs from germline at one end; a sequencing error may be responsible. The V call is TRBV6-1, the J call TRBJ2-3; D ambiguous. The germline gives CDR1 MNHNS, CDR2 SASEGT. The CDR3 runs 12 residues. This CDR3 is CASRDGTDTQYF. CDR3 DNA sequence: TGTGCCAGCCGTGACGGGACAGATACGCAGTATTTT.

The table lists this clone with a few counts. The genes are TRBV11-2 and TRBJ1-2; 8 bases map to TRBD1. The V gene's germline CDR1 is SGHAT and CDR2 FQNNGV. CDR3 size: 13 residues. Trimming removed 2 bases from V and 8 bases from J; junction bases left unmatched: 4. The CDR3 reads CASSLLGTGGYTF. The CDR3 region has the DNA TGTGCCAGCAGCTTACTCGGGACAGGCGGCTACACCTTC. Combining the CDR3 with reference TRBV11-2 and TRBJ1-2 gives the whole variable domain EAGVAQSPRYKIIEKRQSVAFWCNPISGHATLYWYQQILGQGPKLLIQFQNNGVVDDSQLPKDRFSAERLKGVDSTLKIQPAKLEDSAVYLCASSLLGTGGYTFGSGTRLTVV.

The rearrangement links TRBV6-6 to TRBJ2-1, with TRBD1 matching over 12 bases. Germline CDR1 is MNHNY and CDR2 is SVGAGI (reference sequence). V dropped 5 bases and J dropped 4; count of bases not matched to a gene: 18. This CDR3 region has 20 residues. This CDR3 is CASSQLPPGTGGRRYNEQFF. CDR3 nucleotides: TGTGCCAGCAGTCAACTCCCCCCCGGGACAGGGGGCCGTCGGTACAATGAGCAGTTCTTC.

This clone was seen a few times. This rearrangement joins TRBV7-9 to TRBJ2-5; perhaps TRBD2 as D (6 bases). CDR1 SEHNR and CDR2 FQNEAQ come from the germline V gene (reference sequence). Trimming took 8 bases from V and 3 from J, leaving 13 bases between them. The CDR3 covers 13 residues. The DNA of the CDR3 is TGTGCCAGCCTCCGTCCGGGGGAAGAGACCCAGTACTTC. Translation: CASLRPGEETQYF.

This chain joins TRBV25-1 and TRBJ1-1; D is unresolved. The CDR3 runs 12 residues. Trimming shortened V by 6 bases and J by 8 bases, and 13 bases separated the two germline ends. Germline V gives CDR1 MGHDK, CDR2 SYGVNS. The CDR3 DNA follows: TGTGCCAGCAGGGGCAATGAGCTGGAAGCTTTCTTT. Amino acids: CASRGNELEAFF.